This is a list of T cell receptor beta chains from one sample in a study of OX40 agonist ivuxolimab in advanced cancers. Produced via immunoSEQ multiplex PCR; TCRdb's table is partial and in-frame only. The table shows roughly 86,000 clones, with about 93% occurring only once. This specimen was CD4+ or CD8+ T cells sorted from blood, taken in a trial of the OX40 agonist ivuxolimab. The source of these receptors is an adult with an advanced solid tumor such as melanoma, head and neck, liver or kidney cancer. The CDR3 runs from the conserved cysteine through the conserved F or W. A D gene is named only where the DNA matches it firmly. Expanded clones get a size class; other rows say once, few or many, or leave the size out.

clone_size d_call j_call v_call cdr3_length cdr3_aa cdr3_nt
- - TRBJ2-7 TRBV18 14 CASSPGSETYEQYF TGTGCCAGCTCACCAGGGTCGGAAACCTACGAGCAGTACTTC
- TRBD2 TRBJ2-3 TRBV28 19 CASSPNGLAGVKGTDTQYF TGTGCCAGCAGTCCAAACGGACTAGCGGGAGTAAAGGGCACAGATACGCAGTATTTT
- - TRBJ2-1 TRBV5-1 16 CASSLGGSRSYNEQFF TGCGCCAGCAGCTTGGGGGGGTCTCGCTCCTACAATGAGCAGTTCTTC
- TRBD1 TRBJ1-5 TRBV18 15 CASSPQGAGNQPQHF TGTGCCAGCTCGCCCCAGGGGGCCGGCAATCAGCCCCAGCATTTT
- - TRBJ1-5 TRBV18 17 CASSPGPGPNSNQPQHF TGTGCCAGCTCGCCGGGACCCGGACCTAATAGCAATCAGCCCCAGCATTTT
- - TRBJ1-4 TRBV7-9 13 CASSLGYNEKLFF TGTGCCAGCAGCTTAGGTTATAATGAAAAACTGTTTTTT
- TRBD2 TRBJ2-3 TRBV7-3 16 CASSLGLSGSTDTQYF TGTGCCAGCAGCTTAGGTCTTAGCGGGAGTACAGATACGCAGTATTTT
- - TRBJ1-3 TRBV6-6 14 CASSTSGAGNTIYF TGTGCCAGCAGTACCTCGGGCGCTGGAAACACCATATATTTT
once - TRBJ2-5 TRBV28 16 CASSPRGGGYQETQYF TGTGCCAGCAGTCCACGCGGAGGGGGGTACCAAGAGACCCAGTACTTC
- - TRBJ1-5 TRBV18 16 CASSPPGNWKNQPQHF TGTGCCAGCTCACCACCAGGGAATTGGAAAAATCAGCCCCAGCATTTT
- - TRBJ2-7 TRBV6-1 14 CASSGSDGTYEQYF TGTGCCAGCAGTGGATCCGACGGGACCTACGAGCAGTACTTC
- TRBD1 TRBJ1-3 TRBV7-2 16 CASSLGPGGAGNTIYF TGTGCCAGCAGCTTAGGCCCAGGGGGGGCCGGAAACACCATATATTTT
few - TRBJ1-2 TRBV27 14 CASRGTGGSYGYTF TGTGCCAGCAGAGGGACGGGAGGGTCCTATGGCTACACCTTC
few - TRBJ2-6 TRBV6-4 15 CASSQEGAGANVLTF TGTGCCAGCAGTCAGGAAGGGGCTGGGGCCAACGTCCTGACTTTC
- - TRBJ1-1 TRBV10-3 15 CAIRTQGAPNTEAFF TGTGCCATCAGGACTCAAGGGGCTCCGAACACTGAAGCTTTCTTT
- - TRBJ2-2 TRBV28 16 CASSRRQPINTGELFF TGTGCCAGCAGCCGACGGCAGCCCATTAACACCGGGGAGCTGTTTTTT
once - TRBJ2-7 TRBV5-1 14 CASSLDGPPYEQYF TGCGCCAGCAGCTTGGACGGACCCCCCTACGAGCAGTACTTC
- - TRBJ2-2 TRBV9 15 CASSPKQGSTGELFF TGTGCCAGCAGCCCTAAACAGGGATCCACCGGGGAGCTGTTTTTT
- - TRBJ1-1 TRBV19 13 CASMASWNTEAFF TGTGCCAGTATGGCATCTTGGAACACTGAAGCTTTCTTT
- - TRBJ1-5 TRBV18 15 CASSLDGASNQPQHF TGTGCCAGCTCACTGGACGGTGCGAGCAATCAGCCCCAGCATTTT
- - TRBJ1-4 TRBV4-3 14 CASSQTTTNEKLFF TGCGCCAGCAGCCAGACAACAACTAATGAAAAACTGTTTTTT
- TRBD1 TRBJ2-7 TRBV18 15 CASSRSRGGAYEQYF TGTGCCAGCTCTAGATCGAGAGGGGGCGCGTACGAGCAGTACTTC
- TRBD1 TRBJ1-2 TRBV6-1 13 CASRPGQGFGYTF TGTGCCAGCAGACCGGGACAGGGGTTTGGCTACACCTTC
- TRBD1 TRBJ2-1 TRBV28 15 CASSLDYGTGHEQFF TGTGCCAGCAGTTTAGATTACGGGACAGGGCATGAGCAGTTCTTC
- TRBD1 TRBJ1-2 TRBV28 16 CASSSPSDRAAYGYTF TGTGCCAGCAGTTCGCCTTCGGACAGGGCGGCCTATGGCTACACCTTC
- - TRBJ1-4 TRBV28 16 CASSQTPGATNEKLFF TGTGCCAGCAGCCAAACCCCCGGTGCAACTAATGAAAAACTGTTTTTT
- - TRBJ2-3 TRBV7-2 13 CASSLPSRDTQYF TGTGCCAGCAGCCTTCCTAGCAGAGATACGCAGTATTTT
- TRBD1 TRBJ2-1 TRBV6-4 14 CASSVGQASNEQFF TGTGCCAGCAGTGTAGGACAGGCCTCCAATGAGCAGTTCTTC
- TRBD1 TRBJ1-2 TRBV4-3 15 CASSQERTGRGDYTF TGCGCCAGCAGCCAAGAACGGACAGGCAGGGGGGACTACACCTTC
once TRBD1 TRBJ2-2 TRBV28 16 CASSPGTGGIIGELFF TGTGCCAGCTCACCCGGGACAGGGGGCATCATCGGGGAGCTGTTTTTT
- - TRBJ2-7 TRBV6-5 12 CASSRVGYEQYF TGTGCCAGCAGCCGGGTTGGCTACGAGCAGTACTTC
- TRBD1 TRBJ2-7 TRBV5-4 15 CASSLGGQGLYEQYF TGTGCCAGCAGCTTGGGGGGACAGGGGCTATACGAGCAGTACTTC
- - TRBJ2-3 TRBV7-9 14 CASHYTGITDTQYF TGTGCCAGCCACTACACAGGGATCACAGATACGCAGTATTTT
- TRBD2 TRBJ2-1 TRBV7-2 14 CASRAPSGGLEQFF TGTGCCAGCAGGGCCCCCTCGGGGGGGCTGGAGCAGTTCTTC
- - TRBJ2-7 TRBV11-3 11 CASSLAYEQYF TGTGCCAGCAGCTTAGCATACGAGCAGTACTTC
- TRBD1 TRBJ2-7 TRBV30 14 CAWSIEGQPYEQYF TGTGCCTGGAGTATCGAGGGACAGCCCTACGAGCAGTACTTC
- TRBD1 TRBJ2-7 TRBV7-2 16 CASSLGPGQGRSEQYF TGTGCCAGCAGCTTAGGTCCTGGACAGGGACGTAGCGAGCAGTACTTC
- TRBD1 TRBJ1-3 TRBV5-6 15 CASSRDSYSGNTIYF TGTGCCAGCAGCCGGGACAGCTACTCTGGAAACACCATATATTTT
- - TRBJ2-5 TRBV7-9 11 CASSPGGTQYF TGTGCCAGCAGCCCCGGGGGAACCCAGTACTTC
- - TRBJ1-1 TRBV6-1 13 CANNEPVGTEAFF TGTGCCAACAACGAGCCGGTAGGCACTGAAGCTTTCTTT
- TRBD2 TRBJ2-7 TRBV10-3 15 CAISVGLAGEYEQYF TGTGCCATCAGTGTCGGACTAGCGGGAGAATACGAGCAGTACTTC
- - TRBJ1-2 TRBV18 14 CASSRGGQNYGYTF TGTGCCAGCTCACGGGGGGGGCAGAACTATGGCTACACCTTC
few - TRBJ1-2 TRBV4-2 15 CASSQGDNSGAGYTF TGTGCCAGCAGCCAAGGCGATAATTCAGGGGCTGGCTACACCTTC
- TRBD2 TRBJ2-7 TRBV4-2 15 CASSQAVTSGYEQYF TGTGCCAGCAGCCAAGCGGTGACTAGCGGTTACGAGCAGTACTTC
- - TRBJ1-4 TRBV5-1 15 CASSLTVATNEKLFF TGCGCCAGCAGTCTAACTGTTGCAACTAATGAAAAACTGTTTTTT
- - TRBJ1-4 TRBV2 13 CACGGGWDEKLFF TGTGCCTGTGGGGGGGGCTGGGATGAAAAACTGTTTTTT
- TRBD1 TRBJ1-3 TRBV4-1 16 CASSLNRGLSGNTIYF TGCGCCAGCAGCCTCAACAGGGGGTTATCTGGAAACACCATATATTTT
- TRBD2 TRBJ2-3 TRBV7-2 15 CASSPQAGEWDTQYF TGTGCCAGCAGCCCCCAAGCGGGAGAATGGGATACGCAGTATTTT
- TRBD2 TRBJ2-1 TRBV5-1 15 CASSLIGLGINEQFF TGCGCCAGCAGCTTGATAGGACTAGGAATTAATGAGCAGTTCTTC
- - TRBJ1-5 TRBV30 15 CAWSPPGTSGQPQHF TGTGCCTGGAGCCCACCCGGGACCTCCGGCCAGCCCCAGCATTTT
- - TRBJ1-6 TRBV6-5 16 CASSYSSGVSNSPLHF TGTGCCAGCAGTTACTCGAGCGGGGTCAGTAATTCACCCCTCCACTTT
- - TRBJ1-5 TRBV7-2 15 CASSLDWAIGQPQHF TGTGCCAGCAGCTTAGACTGGGCGATCGGTCAGCCCCAGCATTTT
- - TRBJ2-6 TRBV11-2 17 CASSLVAGASGANVLTF TGTGCCAGCAGCTTAGTCGCGGGGGCCTCCGGGGCCAACGTCCTGACTTTC
- - TRBJ2-5 TRBV6-5 15 CASSYSMGRRETQYF TGTGCCAGCAGTTACTCGATGGGGCGTCGAGAGACCCAGTACTTC
- - TRBJ1-5 TRBV28 15 CATCLGETSNQPQHF TGTGCCACCTGCCTGGGGGAGACGAGCAATCAGCCCCAGCATTTT
- - TRBJ2-3 TRBV18 16 CASSPTGQTRTDTQYF TGTGCCAGCTCACCGACTGGACAGACCCGCACAGATACGCAGTATTTT
- - TRBJ1-3 TRBV11-1 15 CASTLDRTTGNTIYF TGTGCCAGCACACTCGACAGGACGACTGGAAACACCATATATTTT
- TRBD1 TRBJ1-1 TRBV9 16 CASRPGQGSGNTEAFF TGTGCCAGCAGACCGGGACAGGGGAGCGGGAACACTGAAGCTTTCTTT
- - TRBJ1-2 TRBV6-6 13 CASSSRRGQGYTF TGTGCCAGCAGTTCCCGGAGGGGTCAAGGCTACACCTTC